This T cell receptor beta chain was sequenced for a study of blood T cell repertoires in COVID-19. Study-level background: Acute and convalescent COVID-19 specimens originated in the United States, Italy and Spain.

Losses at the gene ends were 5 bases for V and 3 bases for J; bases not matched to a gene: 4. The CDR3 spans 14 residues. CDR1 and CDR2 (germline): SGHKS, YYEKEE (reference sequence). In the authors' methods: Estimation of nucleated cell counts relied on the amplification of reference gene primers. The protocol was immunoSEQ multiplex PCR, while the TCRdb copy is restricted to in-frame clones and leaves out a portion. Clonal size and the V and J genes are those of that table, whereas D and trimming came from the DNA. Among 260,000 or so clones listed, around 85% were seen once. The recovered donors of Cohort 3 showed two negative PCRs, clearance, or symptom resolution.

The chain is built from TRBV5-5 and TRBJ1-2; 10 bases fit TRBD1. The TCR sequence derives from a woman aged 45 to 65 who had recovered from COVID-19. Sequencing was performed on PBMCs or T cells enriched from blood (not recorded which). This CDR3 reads CASRPGTGDYGYTF. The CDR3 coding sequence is TGTGCCAGCAGGCCCGGGACAGGGGACTATGGCTACACCTTC.